Sequencing of this T cell receptor beta chain was carried out in a study of beta chain features in type 1 diabetes. Study-level background: Cell yields, gender and age were comparable in patients and healthy donors. The number of sorted cells examined across all samples was approximately 110,000,000. Study conclusions and caveats: All four CD4+ subsets from Type 1 diabetes patients carried moderately but significantly shorter TCRB CDR3s. VDJ junctions from patients with type 1 diabetes contained fewer insertions and more deletions.

The authors obtained over 95% purity in all sorted populations. Turning to this clone: Its antigen is undetermined.

The trim removed 0 bases at V and 2 bases at J, leaving 2 bases unmatched. Germline CDR1 and CDR2: SGHNT and YYREEE (reference sequence). CDR3 size: 15 residues. TCRB transcripts that were expressed got sequenced, as all of the isolated RNA had been reverse transcribed. Only in-frame clones appear in the TCRdb table, and some are missing; sequencing was by immunoSEQ multiplex PCR. This sample yields over 200,000 clones, of which approximately 11% are seen a single time; 0.017% belongs to the top ten. The chain links TRBV5-4 to TRBJ2-3; TRBD2 agrees at 8 bases. This TCR was recovered from a man aged 25 to 40 with type 1 diabetes. The sequenced sample was naive CD4+ T cells from blood. The CDR3 DNA is TGTGCCAGCAGCTTGGCTAGCGGGCTCACAGATACGCAGTATTTT. Amino acids: CASSLASGLTDTQYF.